This T cell receptor (beta chain) was sequenced for a study of healthy donors' naive CD4 and CD8 T cells. With regard to this clonotype: The antigen remains unidentified.

Sorting defined naive CD4+ as CD4+CD8-CD45RO-CD45RA+ and naive CD8+ as CD8+CD4-CD45RA+CD27bright. General observations from the study: Homeostatic proliferation of naive T cells was not examined as a bias source.

Starting from 450 to 550 ng of total RNA, TCR libraries were made with linear amplification. In the original processing: 86,000 or so TCR alpha transcripts were sequenced from 5 healthy donors. TCRdb re-analysed the reads in MiXCR, keeping a single row per CDR3 protein. TCRdb, not the authors, supplied the V and J calls. The sample has about 180,000 distinct CDR3 sequences, about 76% seen once. Sequencing was performed on naive CD4+ and CD8+ T cells sorted from blood, pooled from several donors. This sequence was found in a pool of human donors in good health; the sample pools cells from several healthy donors.

In DNA form, the CDR3 reads TGTGCCAGCAGCATCCCCGACCGCACAGATACGCAGTATTTT. Its translation is CASSIPDRTDTQYF. V usage is TRBV5-6 and J usage is TRBJ2-3; D uncertain. The ends were cut back, 4 bases at V and 1 base at J, with 10 bases in the middle. The CDR3 length is 14 residues. From germline, CDR1 is SGHDT and CDR2 YYEEEE.